The clone carrying this T cell receptor beta chain was counted once. The antigen remains undetermined. This CDR3 region has 14 residues. Trimming stripped 4 bases from V and 8 bases from J, with 14 bases between. The V gene's germline CDR1 is KGHSH and CDR2 LQKENI. This entry is derived from a study of T cells after posttransplantation cyclophosphamide. Overall study results and limits: Skin or GI-infiltrating T cells shared few TRB sequences with blood. Donor-recipient repertoire similarity was low at 1-2 months, rising over year one.

The table came from immunoSEQ multiplex PCR; TCRdb's copy has only in-frame clones and leaves some out. The sample carries 50,000 to 55,000 clones, 70% to 90% recorded once. The chain has TRBV18 and TRBJ1-4, with D possibly being TRBD1 (5 bases). The origin of this receptor is a man aged 30 to 39 with a blood cancer, CMV-positive, and with a related stem cell donor. Sequenced: PBMCs. The CDR3 region is CASSLGQRGEKLFF. The CDR3 bases are TGTGCCAGCTCACTCGGGCAAAGGGGCGAAAAACTGTTTTTT. Drawing the rest from reference TRBV18 and TRBJ1-4, the complete variable domain is NAGVMQNPRHLVRRRGQEARLRCSPMKGHSHVYWYRQLPEEGLKFMVYLQKENIIDESGMPKERFSAEFPKEGPSILRIQQVVRGDSAAYFCASSLGQRGEKLFFGSGTQLSVL.